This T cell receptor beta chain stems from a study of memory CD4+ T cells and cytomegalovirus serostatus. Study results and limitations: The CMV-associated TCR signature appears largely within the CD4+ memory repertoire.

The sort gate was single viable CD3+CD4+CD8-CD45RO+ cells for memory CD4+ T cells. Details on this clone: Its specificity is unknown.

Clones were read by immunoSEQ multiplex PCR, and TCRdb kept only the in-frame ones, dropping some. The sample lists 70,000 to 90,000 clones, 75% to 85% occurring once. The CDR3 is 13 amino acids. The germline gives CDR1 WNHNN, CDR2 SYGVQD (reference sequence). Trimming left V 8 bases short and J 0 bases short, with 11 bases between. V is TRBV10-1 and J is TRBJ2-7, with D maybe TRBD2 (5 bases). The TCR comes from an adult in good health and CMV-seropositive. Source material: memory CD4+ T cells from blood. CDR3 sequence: CASSAGHSYEQYF. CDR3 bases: TGCGCCAGCTCCGCGGGCCACTCCTACGAGCAGTACTTC.